This T cell receptor beta chain comes out of a study of T cell responses to AZD1222 COVID-19 vaccine. Points from the study as a whole: Mostly white British, mostly female donors; authors suggested clonal diversity may be underestimated.

Measured with immunoSEQ multiplex PCR; TCRdb has only the in-frame clones, and not every one. Among 150,000 or so clones listed, around 90% were seen once. Germline V lookup: CDR1 SQVTM, CDR2 ANQGSEA. This CDR3 is built from 17 residues. On this clone itself: Its antigen is undetermined. One junction end disagrees with the germline gene, perhaps due to a read error.

This rearrangement joins TRBV29-1 to TRBJ2-6, with unresolved D. The receptor was isolated from an adult who received the AZD1222 COVID-19 vaccine. Specimen: peripheral blood, collected 28 days after the second AZD1222 dose. CDR3 sequence: CSVEGRTEISGANVLTF. CDR3 coding DNA: TGCAGCGTCGAAGGCCGAACAGAAATCTCTGGGGCCAACGTCCTGACTTTC.